The clone carrying this T cell receptor beta chain was seen many times. As to time point: newly diagnosed GD, antithyroid drugs for less than 3 months. Extracted RNA from PBMCs served as the source of the TCR library. The entry originates in a study of regulatory T cells in long-lasting Graves disease. Trimming removed 2 bases from V and 6 bases from J; junction bases left unmatched: 9. CDR3 length equals 15 residues. Germline CDR1 reads SGHAT; CDR2 reads FQNNGV. Library construction for TCR beta used iRepertoire HTBI primers and Arm-PCR of CDR3 regions. TCRdb used MiXCR to reprocess the multiplex PCR reads, holding one entry per CDR3 protein. The sample lists approximately 390,000 distinct CDR3 sequences, about a sixth occurring once. This sample was shared with a second study, whose subject was T cells in Graves' hyperthyroidism and ophthalmopathy.

The sample consisted of peripheral blood mononuclear cells (PBMCs), taken at new diagnosis, from a patient treated with antithyroid drugs. The rearrangement links TRBV11-2 to TRBJ2-5, with 7 positions matching TRBD2. The source of this sequence is a woman aged 18-29 years with Graves disease. DNA of the CDR3: TGTGCCAGCAGCTTAATGGCGGGAGTTCTGAAGACCCAGTACTTC. It encodes CASSLMAGVLKTQYF.